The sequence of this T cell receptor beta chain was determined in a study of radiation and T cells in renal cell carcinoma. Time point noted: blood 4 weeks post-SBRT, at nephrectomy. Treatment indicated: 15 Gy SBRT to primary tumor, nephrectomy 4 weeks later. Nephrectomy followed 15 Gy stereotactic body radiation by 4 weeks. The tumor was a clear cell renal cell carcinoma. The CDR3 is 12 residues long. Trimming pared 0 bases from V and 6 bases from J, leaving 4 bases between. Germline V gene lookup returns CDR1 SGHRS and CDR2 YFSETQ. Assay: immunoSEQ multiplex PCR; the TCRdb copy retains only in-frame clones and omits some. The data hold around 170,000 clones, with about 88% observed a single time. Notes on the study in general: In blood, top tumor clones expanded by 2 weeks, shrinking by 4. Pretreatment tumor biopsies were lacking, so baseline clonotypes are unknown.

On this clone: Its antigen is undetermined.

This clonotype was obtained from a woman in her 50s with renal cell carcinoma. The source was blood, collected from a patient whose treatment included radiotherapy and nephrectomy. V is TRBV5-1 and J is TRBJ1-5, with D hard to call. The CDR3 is CASSLDGQPQHF. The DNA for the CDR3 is TGCGCCAGCAGCTTGGATGGTCAGCCCCAGCATTTT.